This TCR beta chain was identified during a study of blood T cell repertoires in COVID-19. TCRdb's copy holds only in-frame clones and misses some; the assay was immunoSEQ multiplex PCR. The sample shows 150,000 to 200,000 clones, approximately 83% of them seen only once. The age range of participants was 18 to 89 years, with residence in about two dozen US areas. Participants were placed into cohorts based on the clinical history they reported. In germline, CDR1 is SQVTM, CDR2 ANQGSEA. Unmatched junction bases numbered 9, after V lost 5 bases and J lost 2 bases. There are 14 residues in the CDR3. Sample: PBMCs or T cells enriched from blood (not recorded which). The clonotype originates from a woman aged 60 to 75 who had recovered from COVID-19. This rearrangement joins TRBV29-1 to TRBJ2-7, with 7 nucleotides matching TRBD1. The CDR3 sequence is CSVLLDRAPYEQYF. DNA of the CDR3: TGCAGCGTTTTACTAGACAGGGCCCCCTACGAGCAGTACTTC.